This note documents a single T cell receptor (beta chain) sequence. The source of the sample is a study of blood T cell repertoires in COVID-19. The wider study: Samples representing acute and convalescent COVID-19 were sourced from the United States, Italy and Spain. T cells, B-cell-depleted T cells, or PBMCs supplied cDNA or gDNA.

The CDR3 sequence is 16 residues long. J was trimmed by 4 bases and V by 4 bases; bases with no gene match: 13. Germline assignment: CDR1 SGHVS and CDR2 FQNEAQ. The authors' processing: Amplification of reference gene primers provided the estimated nucleated cell counts. Using immunoSEQ multiplex PCR, the repertoire was profiled, and TCRdb retains in-frame clones only, with some absent. V, J and clone size reflect that table, while D and trimming were determined from the DNA. The sample consists of fewer than 300,000 clones, 80% to 85% of them appearing once. This clonotype originated in a woman aged 55-75 years with active or convalescent COVID-19. The chain employs TRBV7-8 and TRBJ2-7, with TRBD2 identical over 7 bases. The sample was peripheral blood. Here the CDR3 DNA reads TGTGCCAGCAGCTATGAGTGGGGATCGGGGGGATACGAGCAGTACTTC. Translating gives CASSYEWGSGGYEQYF. The full variable domain, with the rest looked up from reference TRBV7-8 and TRBJ2-7, is GAGVSQSPRYKVAKRGQDVALRCDPISGHVSLFWYQQALGQGPEFLTYFQNEAQLDKSGLPSDRFFAERPEGSVSTLKIQRTQQEDSAVYLCASSYEWGSGGYEQYFGPGTRLTVT.